These T cell receptor beta chains were read from a single sample in a study of shared clonotypes between healthy human individuals. TCRdb keeps only in-frame clones here, not all; method: immunoSEQ multiplex PCR. The table lists more than 2 million clones, approximately 96% of them singletons. The material sequenced was naive CD4+ T cells sorted from blood. These receptors originate from a man younger than 35 in good health. Each CDR3 is given with its conserved first and last residue. D genes are given only for firm matches. Part of the rows lack a size; the others show once, few, many or a class for expanded clones.

>NA|TRBJ1-4|TRBV18|NA
TGTGCCAGCTCACCACGAGGAGTTGCAACTAATGAAAAACTGTTTTTT
CASSPRGVATNEKLFF
>NA|TRBJ2-7|TRBV4-1|NA
TGCGCCAGCAGCCAAGTAGTGACACTGTACGAGCAGTACTTC
CASSQVVTLYEQYF
>NA|TRBJ1-6|TRBV27|NA
TGTGCCAGCAGTTTATCGACCGCTACCTATAATTCACCCCTCCACTTT
CASSLSTATYNSPLHF
>NA|TRBJ2-2|TRBV5-1|NA
TGCGCCAGCAGCTCGGGGGACACCGGGGAGCTGTTTTTT
CASSSGDTGELFF
>TRBD1|TRBJ1-5|TRBV19|NA
TGTGCCAGTAGTGACGGACAGGGGGTCGGTCAGCCCCAGCATTTT
CASSDGQGVGQPQHF
>TRBD2|TRBJ2-2|TRBV7-8|NA
TGTGCCAGCAGCTTAGCGGTTTCGGGAGGGAGCGGGGAGCTGTTTTTT
CASSLAVSGGSGELFF
>NA|TRBJ1-5|TRBV6-5|NA
TGTGCCAGCAGTTACTCGAGGGTTCAGCCCCAGCATTTT
CASSYSRVQPQHF
>TRBD1|TRBJ1-3|TRBV10-3|NA
TGTGCCATCAGTGAAAGGGACAGACCATTCTCTGGAAACACCATATATTTT
CAISERDRPFSGNTIYF
>NA|TRBJ2-6|TRBV6-6|NA
TGTGCCAGCAGTTACCGACCGACGCTCCTGACTTTC
CASSYRPTLLTF
>TRBD1|TRBJ1-2|TRBV7-2|NA
TGTGCCAGCAGCCCCGGGACAGTATATGGCTACACCTTC
CASSPGTVYGYTF
>NA|TRBJ2-2|TRBV5-1|NA
TGCGCCAGCAGCTTGGGAGATCACACCGGGGAGCTGTTTTTT
CASSLGDHTGELFF
>TRBD1|TRBJ2-7|TRBV4-1|NA
TGCGCCAGCAGTCCCGGGACAGGGGCCAGCTACGAGCAGTACTTC
CASSPGTGASYEQYF
>NA|TRBJ2-7|TRBV2|NA
TGTGCCAGCACTAGACAGGTCTTATCCTACGAGCAGTACTTC
CASTRQVLSYEQYF
>NA|TRBJ2-5|TRBV2|NA
TGTGCCAGCAGTGAAGCGCGAGGCGGGGGCCCCGCCCAGTACTTC
CASSEARGGGPAQYF
>TRBD1|TRBJ2-7|TRBV19|NA
TGTGCCAGTAGTATAGAGGGGACAGCGAGTTTTGGCGAGCAGTACTTC
CASSIEGTASFGEQYF
>NA|TRBJ2-3|TRBV9|NA
TGTGCCAGCAGCGTAGGATTGTCGGGGTCTAGCACAGATACGCAGTATTTT
CASSVGLSGSSTDTQYF
>TRBD2|TRBJ2-1|TRBV5-1|NA
TGCGCCAGCGGTACCGGGACTAGTATCTACAATGAGCAGTTCTTC
CASGTGTSIYNEQFF
>TRBD2|TRBJ2-7|TRBV15|NA
TGTGCCACCAGCAGAGATGTAGGGCTAGCGGGAGCCTACGAGCAGTACTTC
CATSRDVGLAGAYEQYF
>NA|TRBJ1-2|TRBV7-9|NA
TGTGCCAGCAGCTTCCGGGTCCTTCCTTATGGCTACACCTTC
CASSFRVLPYGYTF
>NA|TRBJ2-1|TRBV6-6|NA
TGTGCCAGCAGCCCTCGATACAATGAGCAGTTCTTC
CASSPRYNEQFF
>NA|TRBJ2-7|TRBV6-1|NA
TGTGCCAGCAGTCGGGATAGGGGCCCCGAGCAGTACTTC
CASSRDRGPEQYF
>NA|TRBJ1-2|TRBV7-4|NA
TGTGCCAGCAGCTTCCAGTTTTACGGGAGGGATGGCTACACCTTC
CASSFQFYGRDGYTF
>NA|TRBJ2-5|TRBV6-6|NA
TGTGCCAGCAGTTACGGTGGGAGCGAAGAGACCCAGTACTTC
CASSYGGSEETQYF
>NA|TRBJ2-1|TRBV29-1|NA
TGCAGCGTTGAAGGGTGGGGCAATGAGCAGTTCTTC
CSVEGWGNEQFF
>NA|TRBJ2-3|TRBV7-8|NA
TGTGCCAGCAGCTTAAGGGAAACAGATACGCAGTATTTT
CASSLRETDTQYF
>NA|TRBJ1-3|TRBV18|NA
TGTGCCAGCTCACCACCTCCTGGAAACACCATATATTTT
CASSPPPGNTIYF
>NA|TRBJ2-7|TRBV7-6|NA
TGTGCCAGCAGTCTGTCTGGGAACTCCTACGAGCAGTACTTC
CASSLSGNSYEQYF
>NA|TRBJ1-1|TRBV7-6|NA
TGTGCCAGCAGCTTAGACGGGGGCGCGGGGAACACTGAAGCTTTCTTT
CASSLDGGAGNTEAFF
>NA|TRBJ2-7|TRBV14|NA
TGTGCCAGCAGCCGACCGGGACGGGCCCCCTACGAGCAGTACTTC
CASSRPGRAPYEQYF
>NA|TRBJ1-6|TRBV28|NA
TGTGCCAGCAGTTTACCGGATTCACCCCTCCACTTT
CASSLPDSPLHF
>NA|TRBJ2-2|TRBV11-3|NA
TGTGCCAGCAGCCCACGAGACAACACCGGGGAGCTGTTTTTT
CASSPRDNTGELFF
>NA|TRBJ1-6|TRBV6-5|once
TGTGCCAGCAGTAGGCAGAGGAATTCACCCCTCCACTTT
CASSRQRNSPLHF